This TCR beta chain came from a study of blood T cell repertoires in COVID-19 (dated by TCRdb to about 2020). Study-level background: Samples covering the acute and convalescent phases of COVID-19 were provided by collaborators in the United States, Italy and Spain. A freely available public database, intended as a resource for researchers studying the immune response to SARS-CoV-2, is where the repertoires were released. Where HLA class I and class II types were available, the types were taken from metadata supplied by the sample provider, not from assay-based typing. Deeply sampled blood TCRbeta repertoires from subjects exposed to, actively infected with, or recovered from COVID-19 were included in the dataset. Samples came from the ongoing ImmuneRACE study (first 160 participants) plus 1,254 subjects from 6 global collaborators. The material from the prospective study consisted of cDNA or gDNA derived from T cells, B-cell-depleted T cells, or PBMCs. A de-identified subject ID, COVID-19 status, age in years and sex were almost always included in the sample metadata. What the authors observed across the whole study: The amount of clinical and demographic metadata varied by source and participant and was provided uncurated.

The immunoSEQ Assay, a bias-controlled multiplex PCR, was used to amplify TCRbeta CDR3 regions from genomic DNA. The original pipeline was this. The number of nucleated cells in each sample was estimated by amplification of reference gene primers within the assay. To quantify the absolute abundance of each unique TCRbeta CDR3 rearrangement, sequence reads were collapsed and filtered. Productive Simpson clonality was computed per sample as the square root of Simpson's diversity index over productive rearrangements. TCRdb retrieved this table from immuneACCESS and kept in-frame rearrangements only. Not all clones are present; in checked studies, unresolved V genes account for under half, and no reason is known for the remainder. The V and J calls and clone size come from that table; D and trimming were worked out from the DNA. The sample contains 65,000 to 85,000 clones, around 90% of them found a single time. About a tenth of the sample is held by the ten biggest clonotypes.

Each collaborating institution followed its own protocols to collect whole blood in K2EDTA tubes. For TCRbeta analysis, collaborators shipped samples in one of three forms: frozen whole blood, isolated PBMCs, or DNA extracted from either of those sample types. For CDR1 and CDR2, the germline V gene (reference sequence) lists LGHDT and YNNKEL. V is trimmed back by 4 bases and J by 4 bases, and the junction contains 12 bases that no gene match accounts for. The CDR3 starts with the cysteine, ends with the phenylalanine, and has 16 residues. Only the CDR3 DNA is retained, 48 bases long and in frame from the first base. As regards this clone: Its antigen has not been determined. Base qualities are not recorded, but no much larger clone differs from it by a single base.

Recombination linked TRBV3-1 (or the pseudogene TRBV3-2) to TRBJ2-5, and TRBD2 aligns with 7 junction nucleotides. The TCR originated in a woman younger than 30 with acute or convalescent COVID-19. The sequenced material came from peripheral blood. CDR3 region: CASSPDMGGRGETQYF. The sequenced DNA is TGTGCCAGCAGCCCGGATATGGGCGGGAGAGGAGAGACCCAGTACTTC.